The sequence of this TCR beta chain was determined in a study of PD-L1 blockade in urothelial cancer. Time point here: pretreatment peripheral blood. There were between 1 and 8 samples from each patient, taken pretreatment and on-treatment. On this clone: One end of the junction is discordant with germline, which a read error may explain.

Spiking each PCR with synthetic TCR analog templates was performed. This table comes from immunoSEQ multiplex PCR, and its TCRdb copy is limited to in-frame clones, with some not included. The sample lists roughly 52,000 clones, roughly 84% occurring once. The source was PBMCs, collected around atezolizumab (anti-PD-L1) treatment. The receptor was derived from a man aged 50 or older with urothelial cancer.

The CDR3: CASSLALDRRDF. CDR3 nucleotide sequence: TGTGCCAGCAGCTTAGCCCTGGACAGGCGGGATTTT. The chain uses TRBV7-9 and TRBJ1-1; 7 bases are a match to TRBD1. This CDR3 contains 12 residues. CDR1 is SEHNR, CDR2 FQNEAQ, per germline (reference sequence).